The rows below give T cell receptor beta chains drawn from one sample of a study of response to subunit inactivated influenza vaccine. In TCRdb, the RT-PCR reads were re-called with MiXCR into one record per CDR3 protein. This table holds approximately 530,000 distinct CDR3 sequences, roughly 13% found once. Sequenced here: PBMCs from blood, sampled more than 35 days after vaccination. The receptors come from a man aged 45-65 years who received an inactivated influenza vaccine. Both conserved end residues are part of each CDR3. The size field is filled for only some rows; it gives once, few, many or a size class.

v_gene	abundance	CDR3aa
TRBV6-2/TRBV6-3	few	CASNLPPGGQEAFF
TRBV4-2	few	CASSQDQGQGNSPLHF
TRBV2	.	CASSDSGPVAHEQYF
TRBV20-1	.	CSAPLGDNYEQYF
TRBV20-1	few	CSAPGSGVYEQYF
TRBV29-1	many	CSAATEFNQPQHF
TRBV7-9	.	CASSFAETSGQREQYF
TRBV6-6	many	CASSSSRGEQFF
TRBV7-9	many	CASSLPPTDTQYF
TRBV27	.	CASSPSSPVRPLF
TRBV12-3/TRBV12-4	few	CASSSVERGPPGNEQFF
TRBV7-2	.	CASSLVHGATYNEQFF
TRBV29-1	.	CSVWTATYEQYF
TRBV7-2	.	CASSLLGGGINQPQHF
TRBV27	.	CASSLSGSGTQYF
TRBV12-3/TRBV12-4	.	CASSPNRGKNTGELFF
TRBV6-1	few	CASSTERGSYEQYF
TRBV7-2	many	CASSLGTEFYEQYF
TRBV15	.	CATSSGLPASYEQYF
TRBV5-1	few	CASSYSAGGHEQFF
TRBV20-1	few	CSASGWRNNEQFF
TRBV20-1	.	CSARIPTHNEQFF
TRBV7-9	few	CASSRKGQGNEKLFF
TRBV5-6	.	CASSWRQGRNEQFF
TRBV4-1	many	CASSQTGTGQETQYF
TRBV7-9	.	CASSLAGVAGEQYF
TRBV7-9	.	CASSRDTRRDTQYF
TRBV9	.	CASSVAGGLYNEQFF
TRBV5-1	few	CASVPGQGHPETQYF
TRBV10-3	.	CAISPTSGGLGEQFF
TRBV6-2/TRBV6-3	few	CASNRGKDGYTF
TRBV12-3/TRBV12-4	.	CASSLGADRNQPQHF
TRBV2	.	CASSPLTDPSYEQYF
TRBV18	few	CASSPPTGTGNEKLFF
TRBV28	.	CASLGTRSPGELFF
TRBV4-1	.	CASSQPTGGYEQFF
TRBV7-6	few	CASNSRGKGYEQYF
TRBV14	few	CASSGRQGPYGYTF
TRBV11-2	.	CASMAGGYNEQFF
TRBV29-1	.	CSVEGLAGGSSYNEQFF
TRBV7-2	few	CASSLMDRESQPQHF
TRBV7-2	few	CASSLSRDWYNEQFF
TRBV20-1	few	CSARDKRQGSQPQHF
TRBV5-6	.	CASSLERPGDTEAFF
TRBV5-1	few	CASSLGSHVSQNEQFF
TRBV18	few	CASSTGQLRQFF